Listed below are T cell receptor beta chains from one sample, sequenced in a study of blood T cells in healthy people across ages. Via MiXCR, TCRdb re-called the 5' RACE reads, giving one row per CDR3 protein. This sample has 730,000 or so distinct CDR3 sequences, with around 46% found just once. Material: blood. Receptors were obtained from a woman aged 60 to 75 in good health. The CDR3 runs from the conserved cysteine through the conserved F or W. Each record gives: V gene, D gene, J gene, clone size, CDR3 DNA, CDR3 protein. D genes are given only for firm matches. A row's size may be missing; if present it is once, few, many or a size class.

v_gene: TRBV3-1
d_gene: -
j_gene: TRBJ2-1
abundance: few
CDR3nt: TGTGCCAGCAGCCCATCGCAGGACCAGTACAATGAGCAGTTCTTC
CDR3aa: CASSPSQDQYNEQFF

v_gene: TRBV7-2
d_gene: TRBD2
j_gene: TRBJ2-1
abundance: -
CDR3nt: TGTGCCAGCAACCCGGGACTAGGCCACAATGAGCAGTTCTTC
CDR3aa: CASNPGLGHNEQFF

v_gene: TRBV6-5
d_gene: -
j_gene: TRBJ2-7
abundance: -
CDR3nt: TGTGCCAGCAGCCGCCGGGGGCGCATCGAGCAGTACTTC
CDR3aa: CASSRRGRIEQYF

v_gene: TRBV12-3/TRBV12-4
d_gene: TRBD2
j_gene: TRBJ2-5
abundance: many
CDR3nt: TGTGCCAGCACGTCAGGGCTAGCGGGAGCGGTTGAGACCCAGTACTTC
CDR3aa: CASTSGLAGAVETQYF

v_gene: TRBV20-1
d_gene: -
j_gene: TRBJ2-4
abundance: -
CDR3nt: TGCAGTGCTAGACCGGAACAGCAGAACATTCAGTACTTC
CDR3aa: CSARPEQQNIQYF

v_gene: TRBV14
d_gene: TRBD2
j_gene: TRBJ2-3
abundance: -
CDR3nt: TGTGCCAGCAGGCAAAGCGGGACGGGCCCAGATACGCAGTATTTT
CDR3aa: CASRQSGTGPDTQYF

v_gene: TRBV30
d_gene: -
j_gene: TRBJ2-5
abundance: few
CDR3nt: TGTGCCTGGTCTAGGGGGATCCCGGGAGAGACCCAGTACTTC
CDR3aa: CAWSRGIPGETQYF

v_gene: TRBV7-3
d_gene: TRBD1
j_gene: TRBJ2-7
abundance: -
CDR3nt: TGTGCCAGCAGCCCTTTACCGTCGACAGGGATCCACGAGCAGTACTTC
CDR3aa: CASSPLPSTGIHEQYF

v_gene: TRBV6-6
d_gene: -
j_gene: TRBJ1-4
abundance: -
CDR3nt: TGTGCCAGCAGCTACGCCAGTGTCCCGATTACAAATGAAAAACTGTTTTTT
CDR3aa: CASSYASVPITNEKLFF

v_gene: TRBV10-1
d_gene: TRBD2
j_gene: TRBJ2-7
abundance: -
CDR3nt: TGCGCCAGCAGTGATAGCGGGGGAGCTTACAATGAGCAGTACTTC
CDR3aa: CASSDSGGAYNEQYF

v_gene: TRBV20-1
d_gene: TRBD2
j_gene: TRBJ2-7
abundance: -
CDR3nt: TGCAGTGCTAGAGATACCGGGGGGGCCACCGAGCAGTACTTC
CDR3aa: CSARDTGGATEQYF

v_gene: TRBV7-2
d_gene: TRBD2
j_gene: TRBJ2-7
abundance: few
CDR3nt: TGTGCCAGCAGCCCCCGGAGCGGGACCCTCTACGAGCAGTACTTC
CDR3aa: CASSPRSGTLYEQYF

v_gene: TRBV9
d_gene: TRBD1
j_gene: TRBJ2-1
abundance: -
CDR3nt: TGTGCCAGCAGCCAGGGACAGGGGATTTCGTACAATGAGCAGTTCTTC
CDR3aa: CASSQGQGISYNEQFF

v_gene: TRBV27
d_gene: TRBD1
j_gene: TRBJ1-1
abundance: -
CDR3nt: TGTGCCAGCAGTTTATCGGACAGGGGGCGGGGAACTGAAGCTTTCTTT
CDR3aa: CASSLSDRGRGTEAFF

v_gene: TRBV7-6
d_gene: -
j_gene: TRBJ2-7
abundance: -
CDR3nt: TGTGCCAGCAGCCCTCCTCCGGTTCGCTCCGGCTCCTACGAGCAGTACTTC
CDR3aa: CASSPPPVRSGSYEQYF

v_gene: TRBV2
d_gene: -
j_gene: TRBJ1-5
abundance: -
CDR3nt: TGTGCCAGCAGAGTCGTGGGGGGACGTCAGCCCCAGCATTTT
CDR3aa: CASRVVGGRQPQHF

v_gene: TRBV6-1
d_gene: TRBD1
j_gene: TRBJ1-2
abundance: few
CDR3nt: TGTGCCAGCAGTGAAGAGGCGGGACAGGGGAGCTATGGCTACACCTTC
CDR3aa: CASSEEAGQGSYGYTF

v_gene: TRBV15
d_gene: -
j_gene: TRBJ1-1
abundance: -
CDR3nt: TGTGCCACCAGCAGAGACCGAACGAACACTGAAGCTTTCTTT
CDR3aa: CATSRDRTNTEAFF

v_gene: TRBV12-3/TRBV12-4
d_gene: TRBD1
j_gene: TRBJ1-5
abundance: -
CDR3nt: TGTGCCAGCAGCCCGGGACAGCGCAATCAGCCCCAGCATTTT
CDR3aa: CASSPGQRNQPQHF

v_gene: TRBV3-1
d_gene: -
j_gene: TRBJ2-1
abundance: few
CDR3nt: TGTGCCAGCAGCCAAGTTACTGAGCAGTTCTTC
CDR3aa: CASSQVTEQFF

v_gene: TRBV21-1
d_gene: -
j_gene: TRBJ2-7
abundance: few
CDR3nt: TGTGCCAGCAAAACATGGGAGCAGTACTTC
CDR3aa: CASKTWEQYF

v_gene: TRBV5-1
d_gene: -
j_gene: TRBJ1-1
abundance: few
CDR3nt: TGCGCCAGCAGCTTGGACATAGTCGATAGGGCTTTCTTT
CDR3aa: CASSLDIVDRAFF

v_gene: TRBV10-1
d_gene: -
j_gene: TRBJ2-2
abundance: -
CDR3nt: TGCGCCAGCAGCAGGGAGCCCGGGGAGCTGTTTTTT
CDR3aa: CASSREPGELFF

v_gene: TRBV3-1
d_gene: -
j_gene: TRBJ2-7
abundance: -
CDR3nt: TGTGCCAGCAGCCAGCCAGGGTACGAGCAGTACTTC
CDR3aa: CASSQPGYEQYF

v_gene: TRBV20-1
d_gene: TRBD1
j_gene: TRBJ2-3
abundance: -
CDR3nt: TGCAGTGCTCTACCCGGGACAGGGTCCACAGATACGCAGTATTTT
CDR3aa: CSALPGTGSTDTQYF

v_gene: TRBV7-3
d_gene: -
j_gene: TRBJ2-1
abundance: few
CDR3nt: TGTGCCAGCAGCTCGGAGACTGCGAGCTCCTACAATGAGCAGTTCTTC
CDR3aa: CASSSETASSYNEQFF

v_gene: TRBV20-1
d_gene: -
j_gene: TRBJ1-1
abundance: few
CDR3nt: TGCAGTGCTAGGGGGGGTAGTACAGCTTTCTTT
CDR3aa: CSARGGSTAFF

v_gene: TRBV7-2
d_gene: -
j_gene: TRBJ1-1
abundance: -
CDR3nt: TGTGCCAGCAGCTTAGGTATCGACAGGACCAACACTGAAGCTTTCTTT
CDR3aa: CASSLGIDRTNTEAFF

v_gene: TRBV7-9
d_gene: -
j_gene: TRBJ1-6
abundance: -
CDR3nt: TGTGCCAGCAGCAGGGACGACCGGCGGGGATCACCCCTCCACTTT
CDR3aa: CASSRDDRRGSPLHF

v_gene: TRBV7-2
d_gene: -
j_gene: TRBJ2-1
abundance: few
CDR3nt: TGTGCCAGCAGCTTAGCCCCAAGACGCTGGGATGAGCAGTTCTTC
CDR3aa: CASSLAPRRWDEQFF

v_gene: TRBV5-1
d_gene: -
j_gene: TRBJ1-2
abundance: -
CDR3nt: TGCGCCCGCAGCTTGGAGGGACCCTTCCCGTATGGCTACACCTTC
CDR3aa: CARSLEGPFPYGYTF

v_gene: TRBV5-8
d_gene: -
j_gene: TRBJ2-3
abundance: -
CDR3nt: TGTGCCAGCAGCTTGGTCGAAGGGTGGGGCACAGATACGCAGTATTTT
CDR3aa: CASSLVEGWGTDTQYF

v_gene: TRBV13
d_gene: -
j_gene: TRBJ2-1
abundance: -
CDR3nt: TGTGCCAGCAGCTTATCAGCGGAGCGAACTCTACTCTACAATGAGCAGTTCTTC
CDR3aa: CASSLSAERTLLYNEQFF

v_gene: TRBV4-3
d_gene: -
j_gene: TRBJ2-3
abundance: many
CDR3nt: TGCGCCAGCAGCCACCAAACAGAAAATACGCAGTATTTT
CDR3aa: CASSHQTENTQYF

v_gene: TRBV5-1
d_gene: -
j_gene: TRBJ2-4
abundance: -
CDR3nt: TGCGCCAGCAGCTTGTCCCACGGCAGTGGGATCAGGGCCAAAAACATTCAGTACTTC
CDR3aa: CASSLSHGSGIRAKNIQYF

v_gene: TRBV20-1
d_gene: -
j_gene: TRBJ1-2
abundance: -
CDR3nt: TGCAGTGCCTACGGGGGAGGTCGGGGCTACACCTTC
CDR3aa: CSAYGGGRGYTF

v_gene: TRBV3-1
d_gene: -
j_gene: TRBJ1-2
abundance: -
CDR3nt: TGTGCCAGCAGCCAAGACAGCTCAGGCTTCGGGGATGGCTACACCTTC
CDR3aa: CASSQDSSGFGDGYTF

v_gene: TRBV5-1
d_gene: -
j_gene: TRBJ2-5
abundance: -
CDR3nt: TGCGCCAGCAGCCAGAACCAAGAGACCCAGTACTTC
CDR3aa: CASSQNQETQYF

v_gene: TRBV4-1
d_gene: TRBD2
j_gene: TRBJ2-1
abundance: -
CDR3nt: TGCGCCAGCAGCCAAGATCGGGGACTAGCTATCGTGCATGAGCAGTTCTTC
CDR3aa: CASSQDRGLAIVHEQFF

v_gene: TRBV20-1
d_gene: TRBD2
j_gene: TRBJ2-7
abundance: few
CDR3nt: TGCAGTGCTATAGGGGACTATTCCTACGAGCAGTACTTC
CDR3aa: CSAIGDYSYEQYF

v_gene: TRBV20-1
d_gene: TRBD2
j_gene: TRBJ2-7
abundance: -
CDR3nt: TGCAGTGCTAAAGGACTAGCGGGGGGCGAGCAGTACTTC
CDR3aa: CSAKGLAGGEQYF